The 8 T cell receptor beta chains in this list originate from one sample, sequenced in a study of blood T cell repertoires in COVID-19. Produced via immunoSEQ multiplex PCR; TCRdb's table is partial and in-frame only. The sample lists roughly 79,000 clones, approximately 90% occurring once. The sample consisted of peripheral blood. These receptors were collected from a man aged 50 or older with active COVID-19.

The rearrangement joins TRBV7-8 to TRBJ1-4, with D possibly TRBD1 on 5 matching bases. Between the trimmed V and J ends, which lost 5 bases and 4 bases, there was a span of 11 bases. Germline V gene sequence: CDR1 SGHVS, CDR2 FQNEAQ. The CDR3 consists of 14 residues. The CDR3 sequence is CASSQQELNEKLFF. CDR3 nucleotides: TGTGCCAGCAGCCAACAGGAACTTAATGAAAAACTGTTTTTT.

The V call is TRBV2, the J call TRBJ1-5; D unclear. Trimming took off 8 bases at V and 2 bases at J, with 13 bases between the two ends. This CDR3 region has 14 residues. Germline V gene data show CDR1 as SNHLY and CDR2 as FYNNEI. The CDR3 reads CASSLGLGNQPQHF. The CDR3 nucleotides read TGTGCCAGCTCTCTCGGTCTTGGCAATCAGCCCCAGCATTTT.

V usage is TRBV7-8 and J usage is TRBJ1-6; TRBD1 might be the D (5 bases). The CDR3 contains 17 residues. V was pared by 3 bases and J by 3 bases, with 15 bases between. Germline V CDR1 and CDR2: SGHVS, FQNEAQ. The CDR3 DNA reads as TGTGCCAGCAGCTTTTCTTCCTCAGGGATCTATAATTCACCCCTCCACTTT. Translation: CASSFSSSGIYNSPLHF.

This chain connects TRBV12-3 or TRBV12-4 to TRBJ2-1, with D tentatively TRBD2 (5 bases). The CDR3 has 12 residues. V lost 3 bases to trimming and J lost 8 bases, with 8 bases between them. The CDR3 spells CASSFTRYEQFF. Written as DNA, the CDR3 is TGTGCCAGCAGTTTCACTAGATATGAGCAGTTCTTC.

The rearrangement uses TRBV6-5 and TRBJ1-1; D may be TRBD1 (5 bases). This CDR3 contains 15 residues. CDR1 is MNHEY and CDR2 is SVGAGI in the germline V gene. V was shortened by 5 bases and J by 4 bases, with 17 bases between the two germline ends. The CDR3 sequence: CASSPRQWRSTEAFF. The CDR3 coding sequence is TGTGCCAGCAGTCCCCGACAGTGGCGGTCCACTGAAGCTTTCTTT.

The rearrangement uses TRBV13 and TRBJ2-7, with TRBD1 matching 7 bases. Germline CDR1 reads PRHDT; CDR2 reads FYEKMQ (reference sequence). The V gene end was trimmed by 2 bases and the J gene end by 6 bases; junction bases not matched to a gene: 13. The CDR3 is made up of 16 amino acids. CDR3 amino acids: CASSLRQGAYYFEQYF. The CDR3 DNA reads as TGTGCCAGCAGCTTAAGACAGGGCGCCTACTACTTCGAGCAGTACTTC.

This chain uses TRBV5-1 with TRBJ2-7; TRBD2 agrees at 11 bases. Germline loops: CDR1 SGHRS, CDR2 YFSETQ. The V gene end was trimmed by 4 bases and the J gene end by 3 bases; junction bases not matched to a gene: 3. The CDR3 loop spans 14 amino acids. In DNA, the CDR3 is TGCGCCAGCAGCGGGACTAGCGGAAACTACGAGCAGTACTTC. This sequence encodes CASSGTSGNYEQYF.

CDR3 loop: CASSLARRGGYTF. The CDR3 nucleotides are TGTGCCAGCAGCCTCGCCAGGCGGGGCGGCTACACCTTC. The chain is built from TRBV3-1 (or the pseudogene TRBV3-2) and TRBJ1-2, with D perhaps matching TRBD1 (5 bases). This CDR3 spans 13 amino acids. The V end was cut by 4 bases, the J end by 8 bases, with 14 bases between. CDR1 is LGHDT and CDR2 is YNNKEL in the germline V gene (reference sequence).